What follows are 13 T cell receptor beta chains derived from one specimen sequenced in a study of shared clonotypes between healthy human individuals. Libraries were prepared by immunoSEQ multiplex PCR; TCRdb keeps only in-frame clonotypes and omits some of them. The sample has about 450,000 clones; 79% are singletons. Sample: PBMCs. The source of these receptors is a woman between 35 and 50 years old in good health. Some clones in this sample may be carry-over from other donors' samples.

The chain is built from TRBV5-4 and TRBJ2-3, with 12 nucleotides matching TRBD1. Germline CDR1 and CDR2: SGHNT and YYREEE (reference sequence). The junction had 0 bases not matched to a gene; V was cut back by 3 bases and J by 4 bases. The CDR3 sequence is 14 residues long. The CDR3 nucleotides read TGTGCCAGCAGCTGGGACAGGGGGCCAGATACGCAGTATTTT. Translated: CASSWDRGPDTQYF.

This sequence joins TRBV29-1 and TRBJ2-7, with 7 bases that match TRBD1. V trimming: 7 bases; J trimming: 0 bases; junction bases outside the gene matches: 6. Germline V gene data show CDR1 as SQVTM and CDR2 as ANQGSEA. The length of the CDR3 is 13 residues. The CDR3 spells CSARQGGSYEQYF. For the CDR3, the DNA is TGCAGCGCTAGACAGGGTGGCTCCTACGAGCAGTACTTC.

The chain couples TRBV7-9 to TRBJ2-7; D is undetermined. The CDR3 is 15 residues long. CDR1 is SEHNR and CDR2 is FQNEAQ in the germline V gene (reference sequence). Trimming took 5 bases from V and 3 from J, leaving 17 bases between them. The CDR3 sequence: CASSPLSDYDYEQYF. In DNA, the CDR3 is TGTGCCAGCAGCCCCCTTTCCGATTATGACTACGAGCAGTACTTC.

The chain's CDR3 is CASSYGRSGYEQYF. The CDR3 bases are TGTGCCAGCAGTTATGGCCGGAGCGGCTACGAGCAGTACTTC. The chain links TRBV6-5 to TRBJ2-7; D perhaps matches TRBD2 (5 bases). In germline, CDR1 is MNHEY, CDR2 SVGAGI. The CDR3 sequence is 14 residues long. The V end was cut by 3 bases, the J end by 3 bases, with 12 bases between.

The chain recombines TRBV7-9 with TRBJ2-2; tentatively, D is TRBD2 (5 bases). V gave up 2 bases and J gave up 5 bases, with 12 bases separating them. This CDR3 contains 15 residues. Germline CDR1 is SEHNR and CDR2 is FQNEAQ (reference sequence). CDR3 DNA: TGTGCCAGCAGCTTACTCCCAAGCGGAACCGGGGAGCTGTTTTTT. Amino acids: CASSLLPSGTGELFF.

This clone has just one count. The V call is TRBV5-8, the J call TRBJ2-1; TRBD2 agrees at 8 bases. The CDR3 contains 15 residues. Germline V gene lookup returns CDR1 SGHTS and CDR2 YDEGEE. V gave up 1 base and J gave up 0 bases; unmatched junction bases: 0. The CDR3 DNA reads as TGTGCCAGCAGCTTGACTAGCGGCTCCTACAATGAGCAGTTCTTC. Translation: CASSLTSGSYNEQFF.

As concerns this clone: The same CDR3 arises from other DNA sequences in this sample as well. The CDR3 sequence is CVGGRSGANVLTF. The DNA for the CDR3 is TGTGTCGGGGGGCGGTCTGGGGCCAACGTCCTGACTTTC. J is TRBJ2-6 and V is TRBV30; a weak D match, TRBD2 (7 bases). Germline values: CDR1 GTSNPN, CDR2 SVGIG (reference sequence). The CDR3 is 13 residues long.

The rearrangement uses TRBV6-6 and TRBJ2-1, with D possibly TRBD2 on 6 matching bases. This CDR3 spans 15 amino acids. Between the trimmed V and J ends, which lost 6 bases and 5 bases, there was a span of 17 bases. In germline, CDR1 is MNHNY, CDR2 SVGAGI (reference sequence). CDR3 loop: CASRVRSWGDNEQFF. The CDR3 DNA reads TGTGCCAGCAGGGTTAGGAGTTGGGGGGACAATGAGCAGTTCTTC.

V gene TRBV7-2 combines with J gene TRBJ2-2; D may correspond to TRBD1 or TRBD2 (5 bases each). V lost 0 bases, J lost 4 bases, and 12 bases lay in between. Germline V gene sequence: CDR1 SGHTA, CDR2 FQGNSA. This CDR3 has 16 residues. As DNA, the CDR3 is TGTGCCAGCAGCTTAGCGGGACGGCCGATCACCGGGGAGCTGTTTTTT. The encoded protein is CASSLAGRPITGELFF. Full variable domain (rest looked up from reference TRBV7-2 and TRBJ2-2): GAGVSQSPSNKVTEKGKDVELRCDPISGHTALYWYRQSLGQGLEFLIYFQGNSAPDKSGLPSDRFSAERTGGSVSTLTIQRTQQEDSAVYLCASSLAGRPITGELFFGEGSRLTVL.

The chain has TRBV7-2 and TRBJ2-1, with D perhaps TRBD2 (5 bases). The CDR3 consists of 15 residues. Deletions cut 4 bases from V and 3 bases from J, with 13 bases between. The germline gives CDR1 SGHTA, CDR2 FQGNSA. CDR3 bases: TGTGCCAGCAGCTCGAGCGGTTACAACTACAATGAGCAGTTCTTC. Protein: CASSSSGYNYNEQFF.

The chain couples TRBV4-3 to TRBJ2-7; D perhaps matches TRBD2 (6 bases). Germline V gene lookup returns CDR1 LGHNA and CDR2 YSLEER. The V and J ends lost 1 base and 3 bases respectively, with 25 bases between them. This CDR3 has 19 residues. CDR3 nucleotides: TGCGCCAGCAGCCAAGTCTCCCCGGCCGGGAGTGTCGGTTTCTACGAGCAGTACTTC. Encoded protein: CASSQVSPAGSVGFYEQYF.

V and J are TRBV9 and TRBJ2-7; 7 nucleotides line up with TRBD1. Trimming removed 4 bases from V and 2 bases from J; junction bases left unmatched: 9. CDR1 SGDLS and CDR2 YYNGEE come from the germline V gene. This CDR3 has 15 residues. CDR3 loop: CASSSGGYDPYEQYF. CDR3 sequence (DNA): TGTGCCAGCAGCTCAGGGGGATATGACCCCTACGAGCAGTACTTC.

The gene calls are TRBV28 and TRBJ2-7; a weak D match, TRBD2 (6 bases). Germline V gene lookup returns CDR1 MDHEN and CDR2 SYDVKM. The CDR3 contains 15 residues. Deletions cut 5 bases from V and 4 bases from J, with 18 bases between. This CDR3 reads CASSPLGGRSYEQYF. CDR3 coding DNA: TGTGCCAGCAGTCCCTTGGGGGGAAGGTCGTACGAGCAGTACTTC.